The 5 T cell receptor beta chains listed next were all sequenced from one sample in a study of spatial heterogeneity in lung cancer. TCRdb fed the 5' RACE reads into MiXCR, producing one record per CDR3 protein. This sample has roughly 60,000 distinct CDR3 sequences, with roughly 8% found just once. Time point described: sample taken at primary tumor resection. Without sorting, whole RNA was sequenced from tumor, nontumor lung or frozen PBMC. The specimen was PBMCs, collected at surgery. Source of these receptors: a female donor with early-stage non-small cell lung cancer.

This clonotype has a handful of counts. The rearrangement links TRBV5-1 to TRBJ2-3; 14 bases agree with TRBD2. Germline lookup yields CDR1 SGHRS and CDR2 YFSETQ. J lost 3 bases, V lost 4 bases, and 7 bases had no gene match. This CDR3 is built from 17 residues. The CDR3 nucleotides are TGCGCCAGCAGCAAAGGACTAGCGGGGGGCTGGACAGATACGCAGTATTTT. Its translation: CASSKGLAGGWTDTQYF.

This clonotype was counted between two and nine times. The chain carries TRBV5-1 and TRBJ2-3; D is uncertain. There are 13 residues in the CDR3. The V end lost 4 bases, the J end lost 1 base, and 7 bases lay between the germline ends. The germline V gene has CDR1 SGHRS and CDR2 YFSETQ. Written as DNA, the CDR3 is TGCGCCAGCAGCCTGGTGGGCACAGATACGCAGTATTTT. This gives the protein CASSLVGTDTQYF.

This clonotype has at least ten counts. The chain joins TRBV12-3 or TRBV12-4 to TRBJ1-2; D might be TRBD1 (5 bases). The CDR3 totals 12 residues. V lost 3 bases and J lost 7, with 9 bases in between. The CDR3 reads CASSLGLGGYTF. For the CDR3, the DNA is TGTGCCAGCAGTTTGGGGCTGGGTGGCTACACCTTC.

The chain joins TRBV6-5 to TRBJ2-3; TRBD2 is a possible D gene (5 bases). The V end was cut by 9 bases, the J end by 2 bases, with 12 bases between. Per germline, CDR1 MNHEY and CDR2 SVGAGI. CDR3 length: 13 residues. CDR3 residues: CASRDPPTDTQYF. The CDR3 DNA reads as TGTGCCAGTCGGGATCCCCCCACAGATACGCAGTATTTT.

This clonotype was picked up many times. This chain uses TRBV20-1 with TRBJ1-2; D remains ambiguous. In germline, CDR1 is DFQATT, CDR2 SNEGSKA (reference sequence). Trimming left V 0 bases short and J 7 bases short, with 18 bases between. This CDR3 is built from 15 residues. The CDR3 DNA reads TGCAGTGCTAGAGATACTTGGCAAGTGGCGGCTGGCTACACCTTC. This gives the protein CSARDTWQVAAGYTF.